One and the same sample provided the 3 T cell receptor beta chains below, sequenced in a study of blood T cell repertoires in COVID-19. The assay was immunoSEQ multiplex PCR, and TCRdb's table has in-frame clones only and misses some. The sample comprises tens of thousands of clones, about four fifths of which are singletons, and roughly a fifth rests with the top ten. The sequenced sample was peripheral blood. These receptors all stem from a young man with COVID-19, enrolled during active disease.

CDR3 protein: CATSDSRGGGLAYGTGELFF. Written as DNA, the CDR3 is TGTGCCACCAGTGATTCTCGTGGGGGGGGGCTCGCTTACGGCACCGGGGAGCTGTTTTTT. The chain is built from TRBV24-1 and TRBJ2-2; tentative D call: TRBD2 (7 bases). CDR1 is KGHDR, CDR2 SFDVKD, per germline. V dropped 2 bases and J dropped 4 bases, with 25 bases sitting between them. This CDR3 is 20 amino acids long.

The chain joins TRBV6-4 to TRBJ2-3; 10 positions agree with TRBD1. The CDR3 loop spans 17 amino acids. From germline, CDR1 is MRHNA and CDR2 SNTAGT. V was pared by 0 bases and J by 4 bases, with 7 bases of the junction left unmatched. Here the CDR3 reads CASSDSMGQGPADTQYF. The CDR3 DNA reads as TGTGCCAGCAGTGACTCGATGGGACAGGGGCCCGCAGATACGCAGTATTTT.

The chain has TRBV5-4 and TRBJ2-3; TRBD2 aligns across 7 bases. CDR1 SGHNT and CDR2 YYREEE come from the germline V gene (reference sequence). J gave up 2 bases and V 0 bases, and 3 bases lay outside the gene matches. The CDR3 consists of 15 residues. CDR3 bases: TGTGCCAGCAGCTTGGGACTAGCCCCCACAGATACGCAGTATTTT. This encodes CASSLGLAPTDTQYF.